The next 21 T cell receptor beta chains were all read from a single sample in a study of glioma-infiltrating T cells after dendritic cell vaccination. Profiled with immunoSEQ multiplex PCR; TCRdb holds only in-frame clones, not every one. There are over 90,000 clones in the sample; 81% occur only once, and approximately 12% lies in the top ten. Source: blood, taken before dendritic cell vaccination. Receptors were obtained from a human donor with glioblastoma.

V gene TRBV7-9 combines with J gene TRBJ1-6, with D unclear. The CDR3 has 11 residues. Germline-derived CDR1 and CDR2 are SEHNR and FQNEAQ (reference sequence). The V end was cut by 5 bases, the J end by 6 bases, with 2 bases between. For the CDR3, the DNA is TGTGCCAGCAGCCTTAATTCACCCCTCCACTTT. This encodes CASSLNSPLHF.

The rearrangement links TRBV6-1 to TRBJ1-2; D is unresolved. This CDR3 region has 13 residues. The germline CDR1 and CDR2 sequences are MNHNS and SASEGT. Trimming pared 6 bases from V and 7 bases from J, leaving 15 bases between. This chain's CDR3 is CASSWEGWAGYTF. The CDR3 DNA reads TGTGCCAGCAGCTGGGAGGGTTGGGCTGGCTACACCTTC.

The J gene is TRBJ2-7, the V gene TRBV5-1; 13 bases fit TRBD2. The V and J ends lost 4 bases and 6 bases, in that order; junction bases with no gene match: 10. Germline CDR1 and CDR2: SGHRS and YFSETQ. The CDR3 is 16 amino acids. CDR3: CASSPTTSGGPAEQYF. The CDR3 DNA is TGCGCCAGCAGCCCCACGACTAGCGGGGGGCCGGCCGAGCAGTACTTC.

This chain uses TRBV23-1 with TRBJ2-7; perhaps TRBD2 as D (6 bases). TRBV23-1 is an open reading frame whose function is uncertain. This CDR3 spans 14 amino acids. The V end lost 4 bases, the J end lost 6 bases, and 16 bases lay between the germline ends. The CDR3: CASSPPGLPCEQYF. The CDR3 bases are TGCGCCAGCAGTCCGCCGGGACTTCCATGCGAGCAGTACTTC.

The CDR3 coding sequence is TGTGCCAGTAGGACCGGGACAGTGAACACTGAAGCTTTCTTT. Translation gives CASRTGTVNTEAFF. The chain uses TRBV19 and TRBJ1-1, with TRBD1 matching over 7 bases. Losses at the gene ends were 6 bases for V and 0 bases for J; bases not matched to a gene: 4. The length of the CDR3 is 14 residues. CDR1 and CDR2 (germline): LNHDA, SQIVND (reference sequence).

V is TRBV11-1 and J is TRBJ1-1, with TRBD1 as a possible D gene (6 bases). Germline V lookup: CDR1 SGHAT, CDR2 FQDESV (reference sequence). V was trimmed by 1 base and J by 2 bases, leaving 17 bases between them. CDR3 length: 17 residues. For the CDR3, the DNA is TGTGCCAGCAGCTTAGAGAGTCGGACAGTCCTCAACACTGAAGCTTTCTTT. Protein product: CASSLESRTVLNTEAFF. The entire variable domain, with the rest obtained from reference TRBV11-1 and TRBJ1-1, is as follows: EAEVAQSPRYKITEKSQAVAFWCDPISGHATLYWYRQILGQGPELLVQFQDESVVDDSQLPKDRFSAERLKGVDSTLKIQPAELGDSAMYLCASSLESRTVLNTEAFFGQGTRLTVV.

The gene calls are TRBV15 and TRBJ1-5; tentative D call: TRBD1 (5 bases). V lost 0 bases and J 10 bases, leaving 19 bases between the germline ends. Germline V gene lookup returns CDR1 LNHNV and CDR2 YYDKDF (reference sequence). This CDR3 contains 16 residues. This CDR3 reads CATSRDQGLTGEPQHF. The CDR3 DNA follows: TGTGCCACCAGCAGAGATCAGGGTCTCACGGGGGAACCCCAGCATTTT.

The genes are TRBV25-1 and TRBJ2-1; the D gene is possibly TRBD2 (5 bases). Germline V gene lookup returns CDR1 MGHDK and CDR2 SYGVNS. The CDR3 has 15 amino acids. V lost 8 bases to trimming and J lost 9 bases, with 23 bases between them. The CDR3 DNA is TGTGCCAGCGCAGACCGCTCCAGGCTAGCTGTTGAGCAGTTCTTC. This encodes CASADRSRLAVEQFF.

The chain joins TRBV11-2 to TRBJ2-1; 7 bases are shared with TRBD1. CDR3 size: 17 residues. J was trimmed by 4 bases and V by 6 bases; bases with no gene match: 15. The germline V gene encodes CDR1 SGHAT and CDR2 FQNNGV. In DNA form, the CDR3 reads TGTGCCAGCAGACCCACAGGGGACCCTCTATCTTACAATGAGCAGTTCTTC. This sequence encodes CASRPTGDPLSYNEQFF.

V is TRBV19 and J is TRBJ1-5; D is uncertain. This CDR3 is 12 amino acids long. Looked up from germline, CDR1 is LNHDA and CDR2 is SQIVND (reference sequence). V was clipped by 7 bases and J by 2 bases, with 6 bases between them. CDR3 DNA: TGTGCCAGTAAAATAGGCAATCAGCCCCAGCATTTT. This translates into CASKIGNQPQHF.

The V gene is TRBV5-1, the J gene TRBJ1-1; 9 positions match TRBD1. Losses at the gene ends were 6 bases for V and 4 bases for J; bases not matched to a gene: 10. This CDR3 contains 15 residues. Germline CDR1 is SGHRS and CDR2 is YFSETQ. The CDR3 nucleotides read TGCGCCAGCACCAGGGACAGGGAGGTGAGCACTGAAGCTTTCTTT. This encodes CASTRDREVSTEAFF.

This sequence joins TRBV4-2 and TRBJ1-2; 10 positions agree with TRBD1. Germline CDR1 LGHNA, CDR2 YNFKEQ. The V gene end was trimmed by 5 bases and the J gene end by 5 bases; junction bases not matched to a gene: 8. The CDR3 has 15 residues. This chain's CDR3 is CASSDSGTGVYGYTF. The CDR3 bases are TGTGCCAGCAGCGACTCGGGGACAGGGGTTTATGGCTACACCTTC.

This sequence joins TRBV5-3 and TRBJ2-3; TRBD2 matches at 10 bases. TRBV5-3 is sorted into the ORF group, with uncertain function. This CDR3 spans 16 amino acids. V gave up 5 bases and J gave up 3 bases; unmatched junction bases: 9. The CDR3 region has the DNA TGTGCCAGAAGTCTGGCCCTAGCGGGGGCTACAGATACGCAGTATTTT. Translating gives CARSLALAGATDTQYF.

V and J are TRBV9 and TRBJ1-1, with D maybe TRBD1 (6 bases). From germline, CDR1 is SGDLS and CDR2 YYNGEE. The germline V and J ends were trimmed by 0 bases and 8 bases, with 11 bases remaining between them. The CDR3 totals 13 residues. The CDR3 nucleotides read TGTGCCAGCAGCGTAGGGCAGGGGCTAGAAGCTTTCTTT. The encoded protein is CASSVGQGLEAFF.

The gene calls are TRBV4-2 and TRBJ1-1; D might be TRBD1 (5 bases). Trimming removed 0 bases from V and 8 bases from J, with 16 bases in between. Germline loops: CDR1 LGHNA, CDR2 YNFKEQ. This CDR3 is built from 15 residues. DNA for the CDR3: TGTGCCAGCAGCCAAGATGGGACTGCCGCGGGCGAAGCTTTCTTT. Translating gives CASSQDGTAAGEAFF.

On this clone itself: An end of the junction differs from the germline gene, which may be a read error. This chain links TRBV7-8 with TRBJ1-5, with 7 bases aligning to TRBD1. Germline V lookup: CDR1 SGHVS, CDR2 FQNEAQ. CDR3 length equals 15 residues. This CDR3 is CASSNQGVGNQPQRF. The CDR3, as DNA: TGTGCCAGCAGCAACCAGGGGGTTGGCAATCAGCCCCAGCGTTTT.

The rearrangement uses TRBV6-6 and TRBJ1-1; D unclear. CDR1 is MNHNY and CDR2 is SVGAGI in the germline V gene (reference sequence). The CDR3 runs to 16 residues. Trimming left V 2 bases short and J 3 bases short, with 16 bases between. CDR3 sequence reads: CASSYTPTVGDTEAFF. The DNA of the CDR3 is TGTGCCAGCAGTTACACCCCCACAGTGGGCGACACTGAAGCTTTCTTT.

This clone was counted between two and nine times. At one of its ends the junction is not consistent with the germline gene, which may arise from a read error. The rearrangement links TRBV7-7 to TRBJ2-3; 9 nucleotides align to TRBD2. The CDR3 runs to 15 residues. CDR1 and CDR2 (germline): SSHAT, FNYEAQ (reference sequence). CDR3 residues: CASSQGLASTDTQYF. DNA for the CDR3: TGTGCTAGCAGCCAGGGACTAGCTAGCACAGATACGCAGTATTTT.

The V call is TRBV7-2, the J call TRBJ2-7, with D unresolved. V dropped 5 bases and J dropped 0 bases, with 5 bases sitting between them. The germline gives CDR1 SGHTA, CDR2 FQGNSA. The CDR3 has 12 amino acids. CDR3 sequence: CASSQHSYEQYF. The CDR3, as DNA: TGTGCCAGCAGCCAACACTCCTACGAGCAGTACTTC.

The chain links TRBV7-9 to TRBJ1-2, with 7 bases lining up with TRBD1. The CDR3 is 14 residues long. V dropped 0 bases and J dropped 4; count of bases not matched to a gene: 2. Germline V gene sequence: CDR1 SEHNR, CDR2 FQNEAQ (reference sequence). The CDR3 loop is CASSLAGQFYGYTF. CDR3 in DNA: TGTGCCAGCAGCTTAGCGGGACAGTTCTATGGCTACACCTTC. The entire variable domain, with the rest obtained from reference TRBV7-9 and TRBJ1-2, is as follows: DTGVSQNPRHKITKRGQNVTFRCDPISEHNRLYWYRQTLGQGPEFLTYFQNEAQLEKSRLLSDRFSAERPKGSFSTLEIQRTEQGDSAMYLCASSLAGQFYGYTFGSGTRLTVV.

The chain uses TRBV6-5 and TRBJ2-7; 8 bases are shared with TRBD1. CDR3 size: 14 residues. The germline gives CDR1 MNHEY, CDR2 SVGAGI. V shed 7 bases and J 5 bases; nucleotides not matched to a gene: 10. In nucleotides, the CDR3 is TGTGCCAGCACCCCCGGACAGGGCGGAAACGAGCAGTACTTC. This codes for CASTPGQGGNEQYF.